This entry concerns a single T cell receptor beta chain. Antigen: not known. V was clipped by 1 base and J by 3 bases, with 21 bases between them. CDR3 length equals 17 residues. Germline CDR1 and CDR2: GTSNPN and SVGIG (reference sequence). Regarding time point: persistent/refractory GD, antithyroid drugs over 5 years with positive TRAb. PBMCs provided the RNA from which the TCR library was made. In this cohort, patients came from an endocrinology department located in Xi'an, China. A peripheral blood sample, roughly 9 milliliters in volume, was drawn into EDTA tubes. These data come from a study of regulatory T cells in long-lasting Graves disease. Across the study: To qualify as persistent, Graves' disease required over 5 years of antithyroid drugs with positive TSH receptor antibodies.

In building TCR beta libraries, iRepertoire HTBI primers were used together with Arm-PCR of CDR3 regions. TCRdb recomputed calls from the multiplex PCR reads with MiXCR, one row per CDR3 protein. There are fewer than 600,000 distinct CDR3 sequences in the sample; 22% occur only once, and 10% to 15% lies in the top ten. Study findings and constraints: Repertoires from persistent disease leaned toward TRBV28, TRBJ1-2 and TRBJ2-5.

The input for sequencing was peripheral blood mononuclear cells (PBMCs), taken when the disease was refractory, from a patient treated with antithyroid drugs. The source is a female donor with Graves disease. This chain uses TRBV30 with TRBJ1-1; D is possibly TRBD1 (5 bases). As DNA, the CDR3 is TGTGCCTGGAGTGATTGGGTTCGAGGCAGGGAGGACACTGAAGCTTTCTTT. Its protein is CAWSDWVRGREDTEAFF.